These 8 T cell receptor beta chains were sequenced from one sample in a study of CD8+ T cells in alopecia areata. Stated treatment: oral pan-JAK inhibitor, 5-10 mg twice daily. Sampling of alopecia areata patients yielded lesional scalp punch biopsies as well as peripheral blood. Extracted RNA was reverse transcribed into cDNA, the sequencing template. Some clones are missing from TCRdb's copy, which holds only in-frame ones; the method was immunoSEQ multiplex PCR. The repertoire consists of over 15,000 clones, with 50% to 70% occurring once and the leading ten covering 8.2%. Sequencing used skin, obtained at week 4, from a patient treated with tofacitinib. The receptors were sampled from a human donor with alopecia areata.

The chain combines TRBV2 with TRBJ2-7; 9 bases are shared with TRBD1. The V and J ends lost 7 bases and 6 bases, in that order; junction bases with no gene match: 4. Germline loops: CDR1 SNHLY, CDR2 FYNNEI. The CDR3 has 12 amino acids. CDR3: CASTRTGVEQYF. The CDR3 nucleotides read TGTGCCAGCACCCGGACAGGGGTCGAGCAGTACTTC.

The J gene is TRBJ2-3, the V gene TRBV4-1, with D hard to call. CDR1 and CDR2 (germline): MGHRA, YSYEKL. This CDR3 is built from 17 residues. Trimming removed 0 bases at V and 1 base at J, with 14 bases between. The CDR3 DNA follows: TGCGCCAGCAGCCAAGATAGAAAGGACGGAGGCACAGATACGCAGTATTTT. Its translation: CASSQDRKDGGTDTQYF.

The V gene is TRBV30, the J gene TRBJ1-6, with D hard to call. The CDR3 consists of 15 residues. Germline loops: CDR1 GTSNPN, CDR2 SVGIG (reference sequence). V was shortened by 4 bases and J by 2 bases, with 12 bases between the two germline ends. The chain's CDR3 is CAWKGVWPYNSPLHF. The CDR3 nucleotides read TGTGCCTGGAAGGGTGTGTGGCCCTATAATTCACCCCTCCACTTT.

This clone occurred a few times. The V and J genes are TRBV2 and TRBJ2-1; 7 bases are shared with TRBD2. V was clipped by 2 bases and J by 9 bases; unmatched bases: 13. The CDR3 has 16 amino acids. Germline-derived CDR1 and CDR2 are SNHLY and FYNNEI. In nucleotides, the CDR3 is TGTGCCAGCAGTGAAATGTTGAGCGGCGGGGGTGGTGAGCAGTTCTTC. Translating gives CASSEMLSGGGGEQFF. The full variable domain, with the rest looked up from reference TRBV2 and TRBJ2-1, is EPEVTQTPSHQVTQMGQEVILRCVPISNHLYFYWYRQILGQKVEFLVSFYNNEISEKSEIFDDQFSVERPDGSNFTLKIRSTKLEDSAMYFCASSEMLSGGGGEQFFGPGTRLTVL.

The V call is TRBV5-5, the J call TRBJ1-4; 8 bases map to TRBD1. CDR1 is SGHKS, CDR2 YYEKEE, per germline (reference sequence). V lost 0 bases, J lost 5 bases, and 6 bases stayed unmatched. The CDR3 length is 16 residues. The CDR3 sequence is CASSLETRTGNEKLFF. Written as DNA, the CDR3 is TGTGCCAGCAGCTTGGAAACCCGGACAGGGAATGAAAAACTGTTTTTT.

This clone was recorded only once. The CDR3 DNA follows: TGTGCCAGCAGTGAGGACCGCTACTCTGGAAACACCATATATTTT. As protein: CASSEDRYSGNTIYF. V gene TRBV6-1 combines with J gene TRBJ1-3, with D unclear. The V end was cut by 3 bases, the J end by 0 bases, with 9 bases between. This CDR3 spans 15 amino acids. Germline CDR1 reads MNHNS; CDR2 reads SASEGT.

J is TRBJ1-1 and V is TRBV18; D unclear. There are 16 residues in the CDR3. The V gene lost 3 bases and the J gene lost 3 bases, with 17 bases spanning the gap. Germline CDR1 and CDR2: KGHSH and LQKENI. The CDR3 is CASSPPMMSRDTEAFF. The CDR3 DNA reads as TGTGCCAGCTCACCCCCTATGATGTCTAGGGACACTGAAGCTTTCTTT.

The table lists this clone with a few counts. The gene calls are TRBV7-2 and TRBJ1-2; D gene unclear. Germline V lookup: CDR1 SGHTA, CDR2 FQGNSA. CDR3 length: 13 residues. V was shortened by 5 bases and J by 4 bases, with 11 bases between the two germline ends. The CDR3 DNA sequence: TGTGCCAGCAGCCCCGACGTCCTCTATGGCTACACCTTC. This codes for CASSPDVLYGYTF.